A single sample gave rise to the 8 T cell receptor beta chains below, sequenced in a study of blood T cell repertoires in COVID-19 (dated by TCRdb to the early 2020s). Library prep was done by the immunoSEQ multiplex PCR assay. TCRdb took over this immuneACCESS table, retaining in-frame rearrangements with V and J assigned. Such tables are incomplete; in checked studies, under half of the missing clones stem from an unresolved V gene, and the remainder is unexplained. Within this sample are approximately 180,000 clones, with approximately 83% of them counted one time only. Roughly 3.5% of the sample lies in the top ten. Sequenced sample: peripheral blood. Every receptor here comes from a man aged 55-75 years with acute or convalescent COVID-19.

The V call is TRBV28, the J call TRBJ1-2, with 7 bases identical to TRBD1. Germline V gene sequence: CDR1 MDHEN, CDR2 SYDVKM. CDR3 length: 14 residues. V trimming: 4 bases; J trimming: 8 bases; junction bases outside the gene matches: 10. The CDR3 DNA reads TGTGCCAGCAGTTGGAGGGGGCGGGTTAACGGCTACACCTTC. It encodes CASSWRGRVNGYTF.

This clone has only a few counts. V is TRBV6-2 or TRBV6-3 and J is TRBJ1-4; no clear D. The CDR3 is 17 amino acids. CDR1 is MNHEY, CDR2 SVGEGT, per germline. V lost 2 bases and J lost 0, with 13 bases in between. In DNA, the CDR3 is TGTGCCAGCAGTTACCGCCGAGGAATTGCAACTAATGAAAAACTGTTTTTT. Encoded protein: CASSYRRGIATNEKLFF.

The J gene is TRBJ1-5, the V gene TRBV19; 7 nucleotides agree with TRBD1. V lost 4 bases to trimming and J lost 1 base; unmatched junction nucleotides: 10. Germline V gives CDR1 LNHDA, CDR2 SQIVND (reference sequence). The length of the CDR3 is 17 residues. The CDR3 spells CASSRGTVKLSNQPQHF. The CDR3 nucleotides read TGTGCCAGTAGTAGGGGGACAGTGAAGTTGAGCAATCAGCCCCAGCATTTT.

The gene calls are TRBV9 and TRBJ2-1; possible D gene TRBD2, 5 bases. The CDR3 has 15 amino acids. Trimming stripped 0 bases from V and 4 bases from J, with 11 bases between. CDR1 and CDR2 from the germline V gene are SGDLS and YYNGEE. The CDR3 sequence is CASSVAWTLYNEQFF. Here the CDR3 DNA reads TGTGCCAGCAGCGTAGCGTGGACTCTTTACAATGAGCAGTTCTTC.

The chain is built from TRBV10-3 and TRBJ2-7; TRBD2 matches at 8 bases. Germline values: CDR1 ENHRY, CDR2 SYGVKD. CDR3 length equals 16 residues. The trim removed 7 bases at V and 2 bases at J, leaving 13 bases unmatched. The CDR3 is CAITPAKRERPYEQYF. The CDR3, as DNA: TGTGCCATCACTCCCGCGAAGCGGGAGCGTCCCTACGAGCAGTACTTC.

The chain combines TRBV28 with TRBJ2-7; 7 nucleotides align to TRBD1. The CDR3 covers 15 residues. Trimming removed 5 bases from V and 3 bases from J; junction bases left unmatched: 10. CDR1 MDHEN and CDR2 SYDVKM come from the germline V gene. Here the CDR3 DNA reads TGTGCCAGCAGTCGCGAAGAGGGGGCGTTCTACGAGCAGTACTTC. This gives the protein CASSREEGAFYEQYF.

The V gene is TRBV15, the J gene TRBJ2-2, with D perhaps TRBD1 (6 bases). Germline V gene data show CDR1 as LNHNV and CDR2 as YYDKDF (reference sequence). The CDR3 sequence is 17 residues long. V gave up 0 bases and J gave up 1 base, with 12 bases separating them. In DNA form, the CDR3 reads TGTGCCACCAGCAGAGATCGCAGGGGCCTGAACACCGGGGAGCTGTTTTTT. Translation gives CATSRDRRGLNTGELFF.

The gene calls are TRBV5-4 and TRBJ2-5; 8 nucleotides match TRBD2. Germline CDR1 and CDR2: SGHNT and YYREEE (reference sequence). The junction had 4 bases not matched to a gene; V was cut back by 0 bases and J by 6 bases. This CDR3 contains 14 residues. CDR3 loop: CASSLAGGGKTQYF. The CDR3 DNA is TGTGCCAGCAGCTTGGCGGGAGGGGGAAAGACCCAGTACTTC.